This record concerns one T cell receptor beta chain sequence. The entry originates in a study of control samples from healthy donors and cancer patients. Here immunoSEQ multiplex PCR was the method, and the copy in TCRdb shows in-frame clones only, minus some. The repertoire consists of roughly 180,000 clones, with more than 85% occurring once and the leading ten covering 2% to 2.5%. CDR3 length: 13 amino acids. From germline, CDR1 is SGHTA and CDR2 FQGNSA. V lost 5 bases and J 5 bases, leaving 12 bases between the germline ends. The receptor's source is a woman aged 40 to 50 in good health. The sample comprised blood. This chain joins TRBV7-2 and TRBJ1-2; D is undetermined. The CDR3 loop reads CASSTFNSYGYTF. CDR3 DNA sequence: TGTGCCAGCAGCACCTTTAATTCGTATGGCTACACCTTC.